This T cell receptor (beta chain) came from a study of T cell repertoires in cytomegalovirus infection. Study details: Use of recently identified HLA-C-restricted and well-studied HLA-B-restricted CMV epitopes was part of the study. Matching HLA type and CMV infection were both indicated by public TCR beta signatures. Regarding the study as a whole: There were HLA-C-restricted CMV-specific TCR beta clonotypes dominating the ex vivo response.

Via MiXCR, TCRdb re-called the reads, giving one row per CDR3 protein. The sample contains fewer than 900,000 distinct CDR3 sequences, 25% to 35% of which appear only once. Details on this clonotype: What it binds is unknown. A much larger clonotype is one base distant, so this may be a read error. Lacking the conserved final phenylalanine or tryptophan, this CDR3 likely reflects a read error.

V trimming: 5 bases; J trimming: 5 bases; junction bases outside the gene matches: 21. Per germline, CDR1 SGHVS and CDR2 FNYEAQ. The CDR3 spans 20 residues. The receptor was derived from a human donor in good health (CMV status not recorded). Some clones in this sample may be carry-over from other donors' samples. Sequences were derived from cultured CD8+ T cells from PBMCs, sampled from culture after CMV antigen stimulation. The rearrangement joins TRBV7-6 to TRBJ1-4, with 9 bases lining up with TRBD1. The CDR3, as DNA: TGTGCCAGCAGCCCCGGGACAGGGAATACTTTGGGTGCCCCCAATGAAAAACTGTTTATT. Its protein is CASSPGTGNTLGAPNEKLFI.